The 15 T cell receptor beta chains below all came from one sample that was sequenced in a study of blood T cell repertoires in COVID-19. Here immunoSEQ multiplex PCR was the method, and the copy in TCRdb shows in-frame clones only, minus some. The profile covers roughly 160,000 clones, with 90% appearing a single time and 0.5% to 0.55% taken by the ten largest. Specimen: peripheral blood. The receptors stem from a man over 45 with acute or convalescent COVID-19.

The rearrangement uses TRBV29-1 and TRBJ1-1; unclear D gene. The CDR3 covers 14 residues. Germline lookup yields CDR1 SQVTM and CDR2 ANQGSEA. Trimming removed 6 bases from V and 0 bases from J, with 14 bases in between. Written as DNA, the CDR3 is TGCAGCGTCCCCCGGGGAGGAATGAACACTGAAGCTTTCTTT. Encoded protein: CSVPRGGMNTEAFF.

The chain is built from TRBV10-3 and TRBJ2-1, with 7 bases aligning to TRBD2. Germline loops: CDR1 ENHRY, CDR2 SYGVKD. The CDR3 has 14 amino acids. V dropped 10 bases and J dropped 5; count of bases not matched to a gene: 11. The CDR3 sequence: CATGRTSPDNEQFF. The CDR3 bases are TGTGCCACGGGGAGGACTAGTCCCGACAATGAGCAGTTCTTC.

This clone was detected only once. This rearrangement joins TRBV5-8 to TRBJ2-1, with D unresolved. The CDR3 extends over 11 amino acids. Trimming removed 2 bases from V and 9 bases from J, with 6 bases in between. Germline CDR1 is SGHTS and CDR2 is YDEGEE. The CDR3 sequence: CASSLRVEQFF. The CDR3 DNA reads as TGTGCCAGCAGCTTACGGGTTGAGCAGTTCTTC.

The chain joins TRBV5-4 to TRBJ1-1; 9 bases map to TRBD1. J gave up 5 bases and V 0 bases, and 8 bases lay outside the gene matches. Germline CDR1 and CDR2: SGHNT and YYREEE (reference sequence). The CDR3 extends over 16 amino acids. The chain's CDR3 is CASSLASRTGDTEAFF. CDR3 DNA: TGTGCCAGCAGCTTGGCCTCCAGGACAGGGGATACTGAAGCTTTCTTT.

This sequence joins TRBV10-2 and TRBJ2-7, with 11 bases lining up with TRBD2. CDR3 size: 16 residues. The V gene end was trimmed by 0 bases and the J gene end by 2 bases; junction bases not matched to a gene: 3. CDR1 is WSHSY, CDR2 SAAADI, per germline. CDR3 region: CASSESGLAGPYEQYV. As DNA, the CDR3 is TGCGCCAGCAGTGAGTCCGGACTAGCGGGCCCCTACGAGCAGTACGTC.

The chain recombines TRBV10-3 with TRBJ2-2, with D possibly being TRBD2 (6 bases). CDR1 is ENHRY and CDR2 is SYGVKD in the germline V gene. Trimming left V 6 bases short and J 4 bases short, with 12 bases between. The CDR3 extends over 14 amino acids. The DNA for the CDR3 is TGTGCCATCAGCTCTTCGGGGGTCACCGGGGAGCTGTTTTTT. Amino acid sequence: CAISSSGVTGELFF.

The chain has TRBV25-1 and TRBJ2-7; TRBD1 matches at 7 bases. CDR1 and CDR2 from the germline V gene are MGHDK and SYGVNS. CDR3 length equals 13 residues. CDR3 loop: CASSGTGSSEQYV. The CDR3 region has the DNA TGTGCCAGCAGTGGGACAGGTTCCTCCGAGCAGTACGTC.

The rearrangement links TRBV7-8 to TRBJ2-1, with D uncertain. This CDR3 comprises 15 residues. V was shortened by 0 bases and J by 3 bases, with 9 bases between the two germline ends. The germline CDR1 and CDR2 sequences are SGHVS and FQNEAQ. The DNA for the CDR3 is TGTGCCAGCAGCTTAGCTAGCACCCACTACAATGAGCAGTTCTTC. This codes for CASSLASTHYNEQFF.

The rearrangement joins TRBV7-9 to TRBJ2-1; D is ambiguous. CDR1 and CDR2 (germline): SEHNR, FQNEAQ (reference sequence). V lost 6 bases and J 9 bases, leaving 9 bases between the germline ends. The CDR3 is 11 amino acids. CDR3 sequence (DNA): TGTGCCAGCAGTTTTAACGGTGAGCAGTTCTTC. Protein sequence: CASSFNGEQFF.

The chain has TRBV3-1 (or the pseudogene TRBV3-2) and TRBJ2-7; TRBD2 matches at 12 bases. The CDR3 length is 15 residues. J was trimmed by 5 bases and V by 3 bases; bases with no gene match: 5. Germline CDR1 and CDR2: LGHDT and YNNKEL (reference sequence). The chain's CDR3 is CASSQPGTSGHEQYF. DNA for the CDR3: TGTGCCAGCAGCCAGCCCGGGACTAGCGGGCACGAGCAGTACTTC.

The chain joins TRBV6-1 to TRBJ1-5, with 7 bases aligning to TRBD1. The germline CDR1 and CDR2 sequences are MNHNS and SASEGT. The CDR3 is made up of 17 amino acids. Unmatched junction bases numbered 11, after V lost 2 bases and J lost 4 bases. The DNA for the CDR3 is TGTGCCAGCAGTGAATTTCTAGGGGGCTCGGTTAATCAGCCCCAGCATTTT. It codes for CASSEFLGGSVNQPQHF.

This rearrangement joins TRBV3-1 (or the pseudogene TRBV3-2) to TRBJ1-2; 8 bases align to TRBD1. The CDR3 length is 16 residues. Trimming removed 4 bases from V and 4 bases from J; junction bases left unmatched: 11. Germline CDR1 reads LGHDT; CDR2 reads YNNKEL (reference sequence). The CDR3 region is CASSLIATGVGYGYTF. In DNA, the CDR3 is TGTGCCAGCAGCCTTATCGCGACAGGGGTGGGCTATGGCTACACCTTC.

The J gene is TRBJ1-2, the V gene TRBV4-3; D not resolved. This CDR3 is 14 amino acids long. Germline V gene lookup returns CDR1 LGHNA and CDR2 YSLEER. Deletions cut 0 bases from V and 4 bases from J, with 9 bases between. CDR3: CASSQDNGGYGYTF. In nucleotides, the CDR3 is TGCGCCAGCAGCCAAGATAACGGCGGCTATGGCTACACCTTC.

The genes are TRBV7-6 and TRBJ2-7; possible D gene TRBD2, 5 bases. The CDR3 is 16 amino acids. CDR1 is SGHVS, CDR2 FNYEAQ, per germline. V was clipped by 1 base and J by 3 bases, with 16 bases between them. The CDR3 here is CASSLGRPSLGYEQYF. DNA of the CDR3: TGTGCCAGCAGCTTAGGGAGGCCTAGCTTAGGCTACGAGCAGTACTTC.

The chain's CDR3 is CASSLATSLDSRTDTQYF. In nucleotides, the CDR3 is TGTGCCAGCAGCTTAGCCACTTCCCTGGACAGCCGCACAGATACGCAGTATTTT. The gene calls are TRBV11-2 and TRBJ2-3, with D possibly matching TRBD1 (6 bases). The germline V gene encodes CDR1 SGHAT and CDR2 FQNNGV. The CDR3 totals 18 residues. Trimming shortened V by 1 base and J by 1 base, and 18 bases separated the two germline ends.